The present T cell receptor beta chain was sequenced within a study of T cells in Graves' hyperthyroidism and ophthalmopathy (dated by TCRdb to about 2019). About the investigation overall: Peripheral blood samples were taken at initial diagnosis, before any treatment was given. To identify TCR V-J signatures that set the groups apart, the researchers used a discovery cohort of approximately 98 patients, made up of under 45 with Graves' ophthalmopathy and 57 with stable Graves' hyperthyroidism. Prospective prediction of ophthalmopathy was tested in an independent validation cohort of approximately 19 hyperthyroidism patients and 15 to 17 patients who later progressed to ophthalmopathy. The 90 to 100 discovery patients were randomly split 7:3 into training and test sets. The study also compared thyroid tissue and blood T-cell repertoires from over 5 Graves' hyperthyroidism patients. After blood sampling, hyperthyroidism patients were treated with methimazole at a starting dose of 30 mg daily, and ophthalmopathy patients were treated with high-dose intravenous methylprednisolone. According to the paper, TCR Vbeta CDR3 sequencing was carried out on about 140 peripheral blood samples, which came from around 43 ophthalmopathy, 75 to 80 hyperthyroidism and 17 progressor patients. Summary of the overall study and its limitations: Most expanded thyroid clonotypes (frequency above 0.001) were also detected in blood, a finding suggesting that blood repertoires may reflect thyroid immune responses. In cross-validation, a model built on a 13 V-J signature told ophthalmopathy apart from stable hyperthyroidism with under 90% sensitivity and about 81% specificity, and in testing the same model reached 80%/75%. No statistical method was used to fix the sample size in advance, and group allocation was not hidden from the investigators. In validation, the model predicted progression to ophthalmopathy a median of around 6.5 months before onset, with approximately 71% sensitivity and 72.22% specificity.

This clonotype came up many times. Its antigen has not been determined. No base qualities exist here, and no much larger clone lies one base off it. The junction shows trimming of 4 bases on V and 4 bases on J, and the gene matches do not reach 11 bases of it. CDR1 and CDR2, per the germline V gene, are KGHDR and SFDVKD. The CDR3 covers 17 residues, taking in both the cysteine and the phenylalanine. The sequence is cut down to CDR3 DNA, 51 bases in frame from base 1. Hyperthyroidism patients were aged 18 to 65 years and newly diagnosed, with disease duration of less than 2 months. Any patient with an uncontrolled infection, another autoimmune disease, pregnancy or lactation was excluded. Diagnoses were established on the basis of clinical symptoms, serum thyroxine and TRAb, thyroid ultrasound, and orbital computed tomography. Blood from progressor patients was collected at the time of first diagnosis with hyperthyroidism, before any ophthalmopathy symptoms had appeared. Ficoll-Paque density gradient centrifugation was used to isolate PBMCs from approximately 10 ml of fresh peripheral blood. Progressor patients were initially diagnosed with Graves' hyperthyroidism and developed ophthalmopathy during follow-up. Total RNA was extracted using Trizol reagent, and RNA quality was assessed on an Agilent 2100 Bioanalyzer.

The TCR beta CDR3 regions were amplified from RNA transcripts. The first round of RT-PCR for the TCR CDR3 was performed with the HTBI primer set and the Qiagen OneStep RT-PCR kit. The libraries were constructed in a second round of multiplex PCR and then size-selected and purified. Sequencing of the libraries was done on an Illumina HiSeq2000 using paired-end 100 bp reads. The authors' pipeline ran thus. SOAPnuke was used to process the raw data, removing reads that contained adapters or uncalled bases, had a mean Phred below 15, or lacked an exact match to the constant primer or identifier. High-quality paired reads were merged with COPE v1.2.5, and unique nucleotide sequences were defined as clonotypes. Clonotypes were aligned to IMGT TRBV, TRBD and TRBJ reference segments using MiTCR v1.1. Only V-J combinations with frequency above 0.0001, covering 99% to 99.2% of repertoires, were analysed. A TCS score was defined as the ratio between F50 (clonal expansion) and ExV (chaos), using BLOSUM62-based TCRdist between CDR3 peptides within each V-J. Welch's t-statistics and random forest reduced roughly 500 V-J features to some 14, which were used in a naive Bayes classifier (R e1071). TCRdb cleaned the public reads at Q25 with fastp, built clones with MiXCR and kept in-frame beta chains. Rows matching on CDR3 protein sequence are summarized as one entry with the most common DNA and genes. The V and J calls were determined by TCRdb, not by the authors. The sample table contains hundreds of thousands of distinct CDR3 sequences; only one count was recorded for around 14% of them. The ten largest make up 5% to 7% of the sample.

The TCR comes from a young woman with Graves' hyperthyroidism that later progressed to Graves' ophthalmopathy. The rearrangement joined TRBV24-1 to TRBJ2-1, with 8 bases in between that match TRBD2. The material sequenced was blood. CDR3 sequence: CATSEGSRAGGYNEQFF. The nucleotide sequence is TGTGCCACCAGTGAAGGATCTAGGGCGGGAGGTTACAATGAGCAGTTCTTC.